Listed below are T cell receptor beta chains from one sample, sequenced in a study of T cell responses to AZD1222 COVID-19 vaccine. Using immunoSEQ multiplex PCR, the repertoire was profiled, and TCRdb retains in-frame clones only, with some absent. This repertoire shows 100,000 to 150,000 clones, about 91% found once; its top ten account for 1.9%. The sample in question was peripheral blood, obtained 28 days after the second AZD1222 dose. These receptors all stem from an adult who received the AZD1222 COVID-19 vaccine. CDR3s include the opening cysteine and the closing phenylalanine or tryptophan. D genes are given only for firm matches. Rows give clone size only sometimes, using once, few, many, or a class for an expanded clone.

CASSPLGNTEAFF TGTGCCAGCTCACCATTAGGGAACACTGAAGCTTTCTTT 13 TRBV18 . TRBJ1-1 .
CASSDGENQPQHF TGTGCCAGCAGTGACGGAGAGAATCAGCCCCAGCATTTT 13 TRBV6-4 . TRBJ1-5 .
CASSLPGQMNTEAFF TGTGCCAGCAGCTTACCGGGACAGATGAACACTGAAGCTTTCTTT 15 TRBV11-2 TRBD1 TRBJ1-1 .
CASSLGGNPYGYTF TGTGCCAGCAGCTTGGGGGGAAACCCCTATGGCTACACCTTC 14 TRBV7-8 . TRBJ1-2 .
CAWSGSYGYTF TGTGCCTGGAGTGGGAGCTATGGCTACACCTTC 11 TRBV30 . TRBJ1-2 few
CASSSTGAFPPLTEAFF TGTGCCAGCAGTTCGACAGGGGCCTTCCCTCCCCTCACTGAAGCTTTCTTT 17 TRBV9 TRBD1 TRBJ1-1 .
CASSYYGTQTYEQYF TGTGCCAGCAGTTACTATGGGACACAAACCTACGAGCAGTACTTC 15 TRBV6-5 . TRBJ2-7 .
CASMNLGYQPQHF TGTGCCAGTATGAACTTAGGTTATCAGCCCCAGCATTTT 13 TRBV19 . TRBJ1-5 .
CSVEVNLYNEQFF TGCAGCGTTGAAGTAAACCTATACAATGAGCAGTTCTTC 13 TRBV29-1 . TRBJ2-1 .
CASGRDSPNSPLHF TGTGCTAGTGGGAGGGACAGCCCTAATTCACCCCTCCACTTT 14 TRBV12-5 TRBD1 TRBJ1-6 .
CSAPADTQYF TGCAGTGCTCCGGCAGATACGCAGTATTTT 10 TRBV20-1 . TRBJ2-3 .
CASSLRGGLETQYF TGTGCCAGCAGCTTAAGAGGGGGGTTGGAGACCCAGTACTTC 14 TRBV11-2 . TRBJ2-5 .
CSVDYSGYEQYF TGCAGCGTTGACTACAGTGGATACGAGCAGTACTTC 12 TRBV29-1 . TRBJ2-7 .
CASSWTWGRTEAFF TGTGCCAGCAGCTGGACATGGGGCCGAACTGAAGCTTTCTTT 14 TRBV7-2 . TRBJ1-1 .
CASSTTSGEKLFF TGTGCCAGCAGTACGACTTCGGGGGAAAAACTGTTTTTT 13 TRBV27 . TRBJ1-4 once
CASSVAGLAGDEQFF TGTGCCAGCAGCGTAGCGGGGCTAGCGGGAGACGAGCAGTTCTTC 15 TRBV9 TRBD2 TRBJ2-1 .
CSVVTAFNTEAFF TGCAGCGTTGTTACAGCGTTTAACACTGAAGCTTTCTTT 13 TRBV29-1 . TRBJ1-1 .
CASTDMGGTQYF TGTGCCAGCACCGACATGGGAGGGACCCAGTACTTC 12 TRBV5-4 . TRBJ2-5 .
CATSDWTTSYSGQTPNEQFF TGTGCCACCAGTGATTGGACGACCTCTTACTCGGGACAGACTCCCAATGAGCAGTTCTTC 20 TRBV24-1 TRBD1 TRBJ2-1 .
CASSGRLAGDSEQFF TGTGCCAGCAGTGGGAGGCTAGCGGGAGATAGTGAGCAGTTCTTC 15 TRBV25-1 TRBD2 TRBJ2-1 .
CASSRAENYEQYF TGTGCCAGCTCTCGGGCAGAGAACTACGAGCAGTACTTC 13 TRBV18 . TRBJ2-7 .
CASSPVSGTDTQYF TGTGCCAGCAGCCCAGTTAGCGGCACAGATACGCAGTATTTT 14 TRBV3-1/TRBV3-2 . TRBJ2-3 .
CASSLGAGGEAFF TGTGCCAGCAGCTTAGGGGCGGGGGGAGAAGCTTTCTTT 13 TRBV7-9 . TRBJ1-1 .
CASSLSGRADTQYF TGTGCCAGCAGCTTATCCGGGAGGGCAGATACGCAGTATTTT 14 TRBV7-6 TRBD2 TRBJ2-3 once
CASCLGGRLVNTGELFF TGTGCCAGCTGCTTGGGAGGTCGGCTGGTGAACACCGGGGAGCTGTTTTTT 17 TRBV9 . TRBJ2-2 .
CASSYDSGGYEQYF TGTGCCAGCAGTTACGATAGCGGGGGGTACGAGCAGTACTTC 14 TRBV6-5 TRBD2 TRBJ2-7 .
CASSLEGNSNQPQHF TGCGCCAGCAGCTTGGAGGGTAATAGCAATCAGCCCCAGCATTTT 15 TRBV5-1 . TRBJ1-5 .
CASSQGPGRTLNTEAFF TGCGCCAGCAGCCAAGGCCCAGGGCGGACCCTGAACACTGAAGCTTTCTTT 17 TRBV4-1 . TRBJ1-1 .
CASSPTDNQPQHF TGTGCCAGCTCACCAACAGACAATCAGCCCCAGCATTTT 13 TRBV18 . TRBJ1-5 .
CASSSLGLLGTEAFF TGTGCCAGCAGCTCCCTGGGGTTGCTCGGCACTGAAGCTTTCTTT 15 TRBV5-4 . TRBJ1-1 .
CASSYDRGSTSPLHF TGTGCCAGCAGTTACGACAGGGGTTCAACTTCACCCCTCCACTTT 15 TRBV6-5 TRBD1 TRBJ1-6 .
CASSPDSPYGYTF TGTGCCAGCAGCCCGGACAGTCCCTATGGCTACACCTTC 13 TRBV11-1 . TRBJ1-2 .
CASSESDRGLKYGYTF TGCGCCAGCAGTGAGTCGGATCGGGGGTTAAAGTATGGCTACACCTTC 16 TRBV10-1 . TRBJ1-2 .